The 32 T cell receptor beta chains given below trace back to one sample, sequenced in a study of blood T cells in healthy people across ages. The authors ran a second PCR of 7 to 11 cycles using a sample-barcoded 5' primer and a J-beta primer mix. TCRdb used MiXCR to reprocess the 5' RACE reads, holding one entry per CDR3 protein. Of 1.4 million to 1.5 million distinct CDR3 sequences in the sample, roughly 40% were seen once. The sequenced sample was blood. These receptors came from a woman under 30 in good health.

This chain joins TRBV6-1 and TRBJ2-6; possibly TRBD2 for D (6 bases). The CDR3 sequence is 16 residues long. Per germline, CDR1 MNHNS and CDR2 SASEGT. The V gene lost 0 bases and the J gene lost 2 bases, with 8 bases spanning the gap. CDR3 nucleotide sequence: TGTGCCAGCAGTGAAGCTGGAGGGACTGGGGCCAACGTCCTGACTTTC. Encoded protein: CASSEAGGTGANVLTF.

This clonotype occurred once. The V and J genes are TRBV29-1 and TRBJ2-4; the match to TRBD2 covers 10 bases. The J call may be incorrect, as the DNA end agrees better with TRBJ2-5. The CDR3 sequence is 12 residues long. Germline lookup yields CDR1 SQVTM and CDR2 ANQGSEA. This CDR3 reads CSAFSGGETQYF. For the CDR3, the DNA is TGCAGCGCTTTTAGCGGGGGGGAGACCCAGTACTTC.

The V call is TRBV5-5, the J call TRBJ2-5; 7 positions match TRBD2. Germline CDR1 reads SGHKS; CDR2 reads YYEKEE (reference sequence). V was clipped by 7 bases and J by 3 bases; unmatched bases: 6. This CDR3 comprises 13 residues. The CDR3 bases are TGTGCCAGCCTAGCGGACTATGAAGAGACCCAGTACTTC. Protein product: CASLADYEETQYF.

CDR3 sequence reads: CSARAPFTDTQYF. CDR3 coding DNA: TGCAGTGCTAGGGCTCCGTTCACAGATACGCAGTATTTT. The chain joins TRBV20-1 to TRBJ2-3; D is unresolved. The germline CDR1 and CDR2 sequences are DFQATT and SNEGSKA (reference sequence). V was shortened by 3 bases and J by 2 bases, with 9 bases between the two germline ends. The CDR3 has 13 residues.

In DNA form, the CDR3 reads TGCAGCGTTGAAGATCGAAGTGAAAAACTGTTTTTT. The encoded protein is CSVEDRSEKLFF. The chain combines TRBV29-1 with TRBJ1-4, with no clear D. There are 12 residues in the CDR3. Trimming left V 0 bases short and J 7 bases short, with 6 bases between. Germline CDR1 and CDR2: SQVTM and ANQGSEA.

This clonotype was found a few times. At one end the junction does not follow the germline gene, possibly because of a read error. The CDR3 DNA is TGTGCCAGCAGCGAAGGTCAGCGGGAAGATCAGCCCCAGCATTTT. As protein: CASSEGQREDQPQHF. The chain recombines TRBV6-1 with TRBJ1-5; no definite D call. The germline V gene encodes CDR1 MNHNS and CDR2 SASEGT. CDR3 length: 15 amino acids.

The rearrangement joins TRBV4-1 to TRBJ2-7, with 12 bases that match TRBD2. V lost 0 bases to trimming and J lost 4 bases; unmatched junction nucleotides: 13. CDR1 and CDR2 from the germline V gene are MGHRA and YSYEKL. The CDR3 sequence is 19 residues long. The CDR3 spells CASSQEVYSSGRARYEQYF. The CDR3 DNA sequence: TGCGCCAGCAGCCAAGAGGTGTACTCTAGCGGGAGGGCAAGATACGAGCAGTACTTC.

For this clonotype: The junction differs from germline at one of its ends, possibly a read error. The chain has TRBV9 and TRBJ1-5, with D hard to call. From germline, CDR1 is SGDLS and CDR2 YYNGEE. CDR3 length equals 12 residues. The CDR3 nucleotides read TGTGCCAGCAGCGCCTGGGATCAGCCCCGGCATTTT. Its translation: CASSAWDQPRHF.

This chain links TRBV21-1 with TRBJ2-7. TRBV21-1 is given as a pseudogene. The length of the CDR3 is 15 residues. Here the CDR3 reads CASSYHLGSTYEQYF. DNA of the CDR3: TGTGCCAGCAGCTACCACCTAGGTTCAACCTACGAGCAGTACTTC.

This clonotype was observed a few times. This chain joins TRBV5-1 and TRBJ1-1; D gene ambiguous. The CDR3 contains 14 residues. V gave up 0 bases and J gave up 8 bases, with 14 bases separating them. CDR1 and CDR2 (germline): SGHRS, YFSETQ. This chain's CDR3 is CASSLGSGSVEAFF. In DNA, the CDR3 is TGCGCCAGCAGCTTGGGGTCGGGAAGTGTGGAAGCTTTCTTT.

This clonotype turned up a few times. The V gene is TRBV28, the J gene TRBJ2-7; 12 positions agree with TRBD2. CDR1 MDHEN and CDR2 SYDVKM come from the germline V gene. V shed 8 bases, J shed 3 bases, and the junction held 2 bases outside the gene matches. The CDR3 loop spans 13 amino acids. As DNA, the CDR3 is TGTGCCAGCTTACTAGCGGGAGGCTACGAGCAGTACTTC. It translates to CASLLAGGYEQYF.

This chain uses TRBV28 with TRBJ2-5; the D gene is possibly TRBD2 (7 bases). CDR1 is MDHEN and CDR2 is SYDVKM in the germline V gene. Trimming cost V 6 bases and J 2 bases, with 22 bases left between them. There are 17 residues in the CDR3. Written as DNA, the CDR3 is TGTGCCAGCAGCCAAGGCCGGGGGCTAGCGGCACAAGAGACCCAGTACTTC. As protein: CASSQGRGLAAQETQYF.

V and J are TRBV3-1 and TRBJ2-3; D gene uncertain. There are 13 residues in the CDR3. The V end was cut by 0 bases, the J end by 7 bases, with 8 bases between. Germline V gene sequence: CDR1 LGHDT, CDR2 YNNKEL (reference sequence). CDR3 nucleotides: TGTGCCAGCAGCCAAGATCTTCCCAATACGCAGTATTTT. Residues: CASSQDLPNTQYF.

The rearrangement joins TRBV2 to TRBJ1-2; the D gene is possibly TRBD1 (6 bases). The V and J ends lost 6 bases and 6 bases respectively, with 20 bases between them. Germline loops: CDR1 SNHLY, CDR2 FYNNEI. This CDR3 has 15 residues. Here the CDR3 DNA reads TGTGCCAGCAGAACCGGGACAACCCTTGGGGATGGCTACACCTTC. Protein: CASRTGTTLGDGYTF.

In this sample, this clonotype turned up many times. This chain uses TRBV4-1 with TRBJ2-1; D gene uncertain. Trimming stripped 1 base from V and 7 bases from J, with 11 bases between. The CDR3 length is 14 residues. The germline CDR1 and CDR2 sequences are MGHRA and YSYEKL. CDR3: CASSQGVVSNEQFF. As DNA, the CDR3 is TGCGCCAGCAGCCAAGGAGTAGTGTCTAATGAGCAGTTCTTC.

To note about this clonotype: This may arise from a read error, as a much more abundant clone is one base away. The chain is built from TRBV29-1 and TRBJ2-5; tentative D call: TRBD2 (6 bases). TRBJ2-7 matches the DNA end more closely, so the J call is doubtful. The CDR3 is 12 amino acids. Germline values: CDR1 SQVTM, CDR2 ANQGSEA. For the CDR3, the DNA is TGCAGCGGGGGGGTGTCTGGGAACGAGCAGTACTTC. Its translation: CSGGVSGNEQYF.

V gene TRBV10-3 combines with J gene TRBJ1-1; D not certain. Trimming removed 0 bases at V and 4 bases at J, with 12 bases between. CDR1 is ENHRY, CDR2 SYGVKD, per germline. CDR3 size: 15 residues. The CDR3 region is CAISESSGPGTEAFF. The CDR3 bases are TGTGCCATCAGTGAGTCGTCAGGACCGGGCACTGAAGCTTTCTTT.

This clonotype was detected a few times. The chain links TRBV7-9 to TRBJ2-7; TRBD1 matches 7 bases. V shed 5 bases and J 2 bases; nucleotides not matched to a gene: 6. This CDR3 is built from 14 residues. Germline V gene sequence: CDR1 SEHNR, CDR2 FQNEAQ (reference sequence). In DNA form, the CDR3 reads TGTGCCAGCAGCCGCCGAACAGGGGCCTACGAGCAGTACTTC. It encodes CASSRRTGAYEQYF.

The chain's CDR3 is CASSVYGYTF. CDR3 nucleotide sequence: TGTGCCAGCAGTGTCTATGGCTACACCTTC. J is TRBJ1-2 and V is TRBV6-1; D gene unclear. The CDR3 has 10 residues. In germline, CDR1 is MNHNS, CDR2 SASEGT. V lost 4 bases, J lost 4 bases, and 1 base lay in between.

This clonotype has just a few counts. The rearrangement links TRBV12-3 or TRBV12-4 to TRBJ2-7; 7 positions agree with TRBD2. The trim removed 6 bases at V and 4 bases at J, leaving 12 bases unmatched. This CDR3 has 15 amino acids. CDR3 DNA: TGTGCCAGCAGCCAGGTTGGCGGGAGTCGGTACGAGCAGTACTTC. This translates into CASSQVGGSRYEQYF.

A few counts support this clonotype. This chain's CDR3 is CASSLVGDEHYNEQFF. The CDR3, as DNA: TGTGCCAGCAGCTTAGTGGGAGATGAACACTACAATGAGCAGTTCTTC. The V gene is TRBV7-6, the J gene TRBJ2-1; a weak D match, TRBD2 (5 bases). CDR1 and CDR2 from the germline V gene are SGHVS and FNYEAQ. The CDR3 has 16 amino acids. V dropped 1 base and J dropped 3 bases, with 13 bases sitting between them.

The chain carries TRBV15 and TRBJ2-3; TRBD2 matches 8 bases. Germline lookup yields CDR1 LNHNV and CDR2 YYDKDF (reference sequence). J gave up 5 bases and V 8 bases, and 9 bases lay outside the gene matches. This CDR3 is 14 amino acids long. In DNA form, the CDR3 reads TGTGCCACCGGTACCCGGGAGGGGAGAGATACGCAGTATTTT. Its translation: CATGTREGRDTQYF.

This chain connects TRBV24-1 to TRBJ2-7; 8 nucleotides match TRBD1. The CDR3 length is 19 residues. Germline-derived CDR1 and CDR2 are KGHDR and SFDVKD. The junction had 23 bases not matched to a gene; V was cut back by 4 bases and J by 7 bases. The CDR3 region is CATSDPVPPGGNIYNEQYF. The CDR3 region has the DNA TGTGCCACCAGTGACCCCGTCCCTCCAGGGGGCAATATCTACAATGAGCAGTACTTC.

The rearrangement links TRBV12-3 or TRBV12-4 to TRBJ2-1, with D perhaps TRBD2 (5 bases). The ends were cut back, 3 bases at V and 9 bases at J, with 12 bases in the middle. The CDR3 is 13 residues long. The DNA for the CDR3 is TGTGCCAGCAGTTTGAACGGAGGAACTGAGCAGTTCTTC. Encoded protein: CASSLNGGTEQFF.

The chain carries TRBV10-3 and TRBJ2-7; D might be TRBD2 (7 bases). V was trimmed by 6 bases and J by 4 bases, leaving 13 bases between them. Germline V gene sequence: CDR1 ENHRY, CDR2 SYGVKD. This CDR3 comprises 13 residues. CDR3 coding DNA: TGTGCCATCAGCCCGGGGGGCTCGTACGAGCAGTACTTC. This encodes CAISPGGSYEQYF.

Many counts were recorded for this clonotype. The chain recombines TRBV7-9 with TRBJ2-7; the match to TRBD2 covers 12 bases. CDR3 length: 14 amino acids. V dropped 1 base and J dropped 7; count of bases not matched to a gene: 2. The germline V gene encodes CDR1 SEHNR and CDR2 FQNEAQ (reference sequence). CDR3 sequence (DNA): TGTGCCAGCAGCTTAGGAGGACTAGCGGGGGAGCAGTACTTC. It translates to CASSLGGLAGEQYF.

The chain links TRBV5-1 to TRBJ2-1; TRBD2 aligns across 12 bases. This CDR3 region has 16 residues. CDR1 and CDR2 (germline): SGHRS, YFSETQ. The V segment lost 2 bases and the J segment 8 bases; nucleotides outside the gene matches: 8. CDR3 nucleotides: TGCGCCAGCAGCTTCCTGCTAGCGGGAGGGAGGGATGAGCAGTTCTTC. Translation gives CASSFLLAGGRDEQFF. Full variable domain (outside the CDR3, taken from reference TRBV5-1 and TRBJ2-1): KAGVTQTPRYLIKTRGQQVTLSCSPISGHRSVSWYQQTPGQGLQFLFEYFSETQRNKGNFPGRFSGRQFSNSRSEMNVSTLELGDSALYLCASSFLLAGGRDEQFFGPGTRLTVL.

The chain uses TRBV7-9 and TRBJ1-2; D remains ambiguous. The CDR3 extends over 15 amino acids. CDR1 is SEHNR, CDR2 FQNEAQ, per germline (reference sequence). V lost 4 bases and J 4 bases, leaving 16 bases between the germline ends. The CDR3 nucleotides read TGTGCCAGCAGCTCCTTCGTGACGCCCCTCTATGGCTACACCTTC. Translating it yields CASSSFVTPLYGYTF. Using reference TRBV7-9 and TRBJ1-2 for the parts outside the CDR3, the full variable domain is DTGVSQNPRHKITKRGQNVTFRCDPISEHNRLYWYRQTLGQGPEFLTYFQNEAQLEKSRLLSDRFSAERPKGSFSTLEIQRTEQGDSAMYLCASSSFVTPLYGYTFGSGTRLTVV.

This chain joins TRBV6-2 or TRBV6-3 and TRBJ2-1; D remains unclear. Germline V gene sequence: CDR1 MNHEY, CDR2 SVGEGT. The V end was cut by 7 bases, the J end by 4 bases, with 5 bases between. CDR3 size: 11 residues. The CDR3 reads CASKEYNEQFF. CDR3 DNA: TGTGCCAGCAAGGAATACAATGAGCAGTTCTTC.

The rearrangement links TRBV28 to TRBJ1-2; D uncertain. From germline, CDR1 is MDHEN and CDR2 SYDVKM. V was pared by 7 bases and J by 0 bases, with 15 bases between. The CDR3 is 15 amino acids. The CDR3: CASTAPGDPNYGYTF. The CDR3 DNA reads TGTGCCAGCACCGCGCCCGGCGACCCTAACTATGGCTACACCTTC.

This clonotype was seen only a few times. The rearrangement uses TRBV27 and TRBJ1-3; no firm D call. Germline V gene lookup returns CDR1 MNHEY and CDR2 SMNVEV (reference sequence). V was clipped by 7 bases and J by 4 bases, with 5 bases between them. CDR3 length equals 11 residues. The CDR3 DNA reads TGTGCCAGCAAATGGGGAAACACCATATATTTT. It is translated as CASKWGNTIYF.

The chain links TRBV4-1 to TRBJ2-3; 11 nucleotides line up with TRBD2. After removal of 5 bases from V and 4 bases from J, the junction contained 5 bases not matched to a gene. Germline V gives CDR1 MGHRA, CDR2 YSYEKL. CDR3 length equals 15 residues. This chain's CDR3 is CASSYSGGAPDTQYF. DNA for the CDR3: TGCGCCAGCAGCTATAGCGGGGGGGCCCCAGATACGCAGTATTTT.